The 4 T cell receptor beta chains given below trace back to one sample, sequenced in a study of cytomegalovirus exposure and HLA in healthy donors. Vbeta (60) and Jbeta (13) primers were used in the PCR. Clones were read by immunoSEQ multiplex PCR, and TCRdb kept only the in-frame ones, dropping some. This table holds 200,000 to 250,000 clones, around four fifths found once. The sample comprised PBMCs. The receptor source for this set is a woman aged 40 to 50 in good health and CMV-seronegative.

The rearrangement uses TRBV13 and TRBJ1-1; D is unclear. Germline V gene lookup returns CDR1 PRHDT and CDR2 FYEKMQ (reference sequence). This CDR3 region has 13 residues. V was trimmed by 4 bases and J by 0 bases, leaving 6 bases between them. The CDR3 here is CASSSQVNTEAFF. Written as DNA, the CDR3 is TGTGCCAGCAGCTCCCAGGTGAACACTGAAGCTTTCTTT.

This clone came up once. V gene TRBV7-8 combines with J gene TRBJ2-3; D is unclear. From germline, CDR1 is SGHVS and CDR2 FQNEAQ. V lost 4 bases and J lost 8, with 13 bases in between. The CDR3 spans 13 residues. The CDR3 DNA reads as TGTGCCAGCAGCTCCCGCAGTGTCGCTACGCAGTATTTT. Protein: CASSSRSVATQYF.

V usage is TRBV7-9 and J usage is TRBJ1-1, with 9 bases that match TRBD1. Trimming cost V 5 bases and J 5 bases; bases outside gene matches: 12. The V gene's germline CDR1 is SEHNR and CDR2 FQNEAQ (reference sequence). The CDR3 runs to 16 residues. Here the CDR3 reads CASSLFGTGRGTEAFF. DNA of the CDR3: TGTGCCAGCAGCCTCTTCGGGACAGGGCGTGGAACTGAAGCTTTCTTT.

This clone was counted ten times or more. This chain connects TRBV25-1 to TRBJ1-1; tentatively, D is TRBD1 (5 bases). Germline CDR1 is MGHDK and CDR2 is SYGVNS. V dropped 2 bases and J dropped 9 bases, with 13 bases sitting between them. The CDR3 length is 13 residues. In DNA, the CDR3 is TGTGCCAGCAGTGAAAACGCGCGGGGGAAAGCTTTCTTT. The encoded protein is CASSENARGKAFF.